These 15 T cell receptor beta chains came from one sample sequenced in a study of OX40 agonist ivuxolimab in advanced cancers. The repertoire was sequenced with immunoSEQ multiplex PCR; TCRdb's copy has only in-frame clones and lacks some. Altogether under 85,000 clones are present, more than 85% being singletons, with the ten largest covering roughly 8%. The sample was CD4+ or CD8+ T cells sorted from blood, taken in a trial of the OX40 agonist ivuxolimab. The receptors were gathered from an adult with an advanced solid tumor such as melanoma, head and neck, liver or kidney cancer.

CDR3 residues: CASSSSGAQETQYF. The CDR3 nucleotides are TGTGCCAGCAGCTCTAGCGGGGCACAAGAGACCCAGTACTTC. The chain joins TRBV7-2 to TRBJ2-5; 9 bases are shared with TRBD2. The CDR3 runs to 14 residues. J was trimmed by 2 bases and V by 4 bases; bases with no gene match: 2. Germline loops: CDR1 SGHTA, CDR2 FQGNSA.

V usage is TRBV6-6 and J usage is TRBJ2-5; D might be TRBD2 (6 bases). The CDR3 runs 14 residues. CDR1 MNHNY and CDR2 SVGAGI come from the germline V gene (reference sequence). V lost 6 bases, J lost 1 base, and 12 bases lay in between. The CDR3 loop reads CASRPGTLQETQYF. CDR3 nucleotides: TGTGCCAGCAGACCAGGGACTCTCCAAGAGACCCAGTACTTC.

The CDR3 loop reads CASSQGRGFTEAFF. In nucleotides, the CDR3 is TGTGCCAGTAGTCAGGGAAGAGGATTCACTGAAGCTTTCTTT. V is TRBV19 and J is TRBJ1-1, with D tentatively TRBD1 (5 bases). Between the trimmed V and J ends, which lost 5 bases and 4 bases, there was a span of 14 bases. The CDR3 consists of 14 residues. The germline V gene encodes CDR1 LNHDA and CDR2 SQIVND (reference sequence).

The CDR3 sequence: CASSFSGGRETQYF. The CDR3 nucleotides read TGTGCCAGCAGTTTCTCGGGAGGGAGGGAGACCCAGTACTTC. The chain joins TRBV27 to TRBJ2-5; 8 bases line up with TRBD2. V shed 3 bases and J 5 bases; nucleotides not matched to a gene: 5. This CDR3 has 14 amino acids. Germline assignment: CDR1 MNHEY and CDR2 SMNVEV (reference sequence).

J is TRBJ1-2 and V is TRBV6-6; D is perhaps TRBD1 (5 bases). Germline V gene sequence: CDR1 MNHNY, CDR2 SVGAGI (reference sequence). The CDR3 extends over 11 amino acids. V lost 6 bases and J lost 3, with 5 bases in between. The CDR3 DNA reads TGTGCCAGCAGACAGGACTATGGCTACACCTTC. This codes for CASRQDYGYTF.

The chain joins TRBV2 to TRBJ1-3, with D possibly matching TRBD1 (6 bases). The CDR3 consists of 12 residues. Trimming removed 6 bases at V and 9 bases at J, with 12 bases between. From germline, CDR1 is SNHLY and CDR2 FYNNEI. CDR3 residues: CASRSARGTIYF. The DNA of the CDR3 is TGTGCCAGCAGATCAGCCAGGGGCACCATATATTTT.

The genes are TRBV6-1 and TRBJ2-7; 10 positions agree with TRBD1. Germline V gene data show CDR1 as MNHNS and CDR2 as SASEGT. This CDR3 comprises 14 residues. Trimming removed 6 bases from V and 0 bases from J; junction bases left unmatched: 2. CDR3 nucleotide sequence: TGTGCCAGCAGGAGACAGGGGGCCTCCTACGAGCAGTACTTC. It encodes CASRRQGASYEQYF.

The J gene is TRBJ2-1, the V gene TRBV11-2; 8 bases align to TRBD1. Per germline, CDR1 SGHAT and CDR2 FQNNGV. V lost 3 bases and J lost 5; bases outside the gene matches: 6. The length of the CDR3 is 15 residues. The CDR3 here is CASSFGQGGDNEQFF. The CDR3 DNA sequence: TGTGCCAGCAGCTTTGGACAGGGTGGGGACAATGAGCAGTTCTTC.

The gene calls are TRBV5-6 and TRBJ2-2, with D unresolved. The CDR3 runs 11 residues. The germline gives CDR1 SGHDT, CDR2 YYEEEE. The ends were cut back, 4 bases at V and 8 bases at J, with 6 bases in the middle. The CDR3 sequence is CASSRRGELFF. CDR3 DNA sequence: TGTGCCAGCAGCCGCCGAGGGGAGCTGTTTTTT.

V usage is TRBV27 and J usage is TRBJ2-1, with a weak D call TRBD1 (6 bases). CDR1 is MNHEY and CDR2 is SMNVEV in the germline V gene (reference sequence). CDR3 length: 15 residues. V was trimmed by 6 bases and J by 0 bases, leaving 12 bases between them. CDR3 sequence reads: CASRGDMSSYNEQFF. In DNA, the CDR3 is TGTGCCAGCAGGGGGGACATGAGCTCCTACAATGAGCAGTTCTTC.

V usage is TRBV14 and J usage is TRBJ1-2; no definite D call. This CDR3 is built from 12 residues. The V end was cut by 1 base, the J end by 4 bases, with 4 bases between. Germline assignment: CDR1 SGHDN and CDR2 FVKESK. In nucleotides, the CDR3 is TGTGCCAGCAGCCAAGGAGGCTATGGCTACACCTTC. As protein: CASSQGGYGYTF.

The CDR3 DNA reads TGTGCCAGCACCCTCCCCGCTGCCGGCGATACGCAGTATTTT. It is translated as CASTLPAAGDTQYF. The chain couples TRBV5-4 to TRBJ2-3; D not resolved. The CDR3 length is 14 residues. Trimming removed 6 bases at V and 6 bases at J, with 17 bases between. The germline gives CDR1 SGHNT, CDR2 YYREEE (reference sequence).

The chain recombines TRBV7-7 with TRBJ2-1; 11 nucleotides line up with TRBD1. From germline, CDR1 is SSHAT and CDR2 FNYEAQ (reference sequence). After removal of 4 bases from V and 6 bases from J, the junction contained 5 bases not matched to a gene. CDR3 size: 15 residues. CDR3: CASSSDRGLSNEQFF. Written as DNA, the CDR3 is TGTGCCAGCAGCTCGGACAGGGGGCTAAGCAATGAGCAGTTCTTC.

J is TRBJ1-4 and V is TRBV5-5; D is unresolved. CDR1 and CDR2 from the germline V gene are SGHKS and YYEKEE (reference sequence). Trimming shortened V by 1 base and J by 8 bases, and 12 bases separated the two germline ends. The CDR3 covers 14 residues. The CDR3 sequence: CASSLNPGVEKLFF. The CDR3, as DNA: TGTGCCAGCAGCTTGAACCCGGGCGTGGAAAAACTGTTTTTT.

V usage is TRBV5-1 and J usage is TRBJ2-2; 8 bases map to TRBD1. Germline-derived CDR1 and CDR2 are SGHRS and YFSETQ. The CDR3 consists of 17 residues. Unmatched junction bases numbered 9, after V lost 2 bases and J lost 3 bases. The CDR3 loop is CASSFTGGVVDTGELFF. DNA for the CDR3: TGCGCCAGCAGCTTCACAGGGGGAGTTGTCGACACCGGGGAGCTGTTTTTT. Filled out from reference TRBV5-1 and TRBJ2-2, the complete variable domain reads KAGVTQTPRYLIKTRGQQVTLSCSPISGHRSVSWYQQTPGQGLQFLFEYFSETQRNKGNFPGRFSGRQFSNSRSEMNVSTLELGDSALYLCASSFTGGVVDTGELFFGEGSRLTVL.